This TCR beta chain was captured by sequencing in a study of blood T cell repertoires in COVID-19 (dated by TCRdb to 2019 to 2021). Some background on the complete study: Collaborator samples came from the United States, Italy and Spain and covered acute and convalescent phases of COVID-19. Samples came from the ongoing ImmuneRACE study (first 160 participants) plus 1,254 subjects from 6 global collaborators. The material from the prospective study consisted of cDNA or gDNA derived from T cells, B-cell-depleted T cells, or PBMCs. Nearly every sample came with metadata listing a de-identified subject ID, COVID-19 status, age in years and sex. The repertoires were released in a freely available public database meant as a resource for research on the immune response to SARS-CoV-2. Subjects who had been exposed to COVID-19, were actively infected with it, or had recovered from it provided the deeply sampled blood TCRbeta repertoires that made up the dataset. Where available, HLA class I and class II types were taken from metadata supplied by the sample provider and were not determined by assay-based typing.

Collaborating institutions collected whole blood in K2EDTA tubes following their own protocols. For TCRbeta analysis, collaborator samples were shipped as frozen whole blood, as isolated PBMCs, or as DNA extracted from either sample type. As regards this clone: What antigen it recognizes has not been identified. The record has no base qualities; no much larger clone is one base away.

Relative to germline, V is 4 bases shorter and J is 0 bases shorter, with 9 bases between their ends. CDR1 and CDR2 are read off the germline V gene as MGHRA and YSYEKL. Counted from cysteine to phenylalanine, this CDR3 has 15 amino acids. Just CDR3 DNA is preserved here, 45 bases in frame from base 1. The immunoSEQ Assay, a bias-controlled multiplex PCR, was used to amplify TCRbeta CDR3 regions from genomic DNA. As for how the authors treated the data: Nucleated cell counts per sample were estimated from amplification of reference gene primers within the assay. Sequence reads were collapsed and filtered to measure the absolute abundance of every unique TCRbeta CDR3 rearrangement. For each sample, productive Simpson clonality was calculated as the square root of Simpson's diversity index across productive rearrangements. What TCRdb holds here is the immuneACCESS table cut down to in-frame rearrangements. Part of the clones is not present; checked against another copy, under half of the missing clones reflect an unresolved V gene, and the others are unexplained. That table is the source of V, J and clone size, and D and trimming were worked out from the DNA. Recorded for this sample are under 120,000 clones; 70% to 90% of them occurred a single time. The ten largest account for 2% to 2.5% of the sample.

The investigation overall reported the following: How much clinical and demographic metadata was included differed by source and by participant, and the metadata was provided uncurated.

The sequence came from a human donor in a cohort sampled during active COVID-19. This chain is built from TRBV4-1 and TRBJ2-2, with the D gene too uncertain to name. The specimen was peripheral blood. The DNA reads TGCGCCAGCAGCCCCTATGCGACGAACACCGGGGAGCTGTTTTTT. Its protein reads: CASSPYATNTGELFF.